The rows below give T cell receptor beta chains drawn from one sample of a study of blood T cell repertoires in COVID-19. Only in-frame clones appear in the TCRdb table, and some are missing; sequencing was by immunoSEQ multiplex PCR. The sample lists about 160,000 clones; 90% to 95% were seen once. The material sequenced was peripheral blood. The receptors come from a woman aged 50 to 60 with acute or convalescent COVID-19. Both conserved end residues are part of each CDR3. D genes are given only for firm matches. Expanded clones get a size class; other rows say once, few or many, or leave the size out.

v_call	d_call	j_call	clone_size	cdr3_aa	cdr3_nt
TRBV11-3	TRBD2	TRBJ2-1	.	CASSARLAANNEQFF	TGTGCCAGCAGCGCTAGACTAGCGGCAAACAATGAGCAGTTCTTC
TRBV19	.	TRBJ2-6	.	CASRQSSGANVLTF	TGTGCCAGTAGACAGAGCTCTGGGGCCAACGTCCTGACTTTC
TRBV7-2	.	TRBJ1-5	.	CASSSAGGSNQPQHF	TGTGCCAGCAGCTCCGCGGGGGGCAGCAATCAGCCCCAGCATTTT
TRBV7-2	.	TRBJ1-2	.	CASSLEGLGGPGYTF	TGTGCCAGCAGCTTAGAAGGATTGGGGGGTCCAGGCTACACCTTC
TRBV19	.	TRBJ2-1	.	CASNRGASYNEQFF	TGTGCCAGTAATCGGGGGGCTTCCTACAATGAGCAGTTCTTC
TRBV7-9	.	TRBJ2-1	.	CASSLQGRGSFNEQFF	TGTGCCAGCAGCTTACAGGGCAGGGGATCTTTCAATGAGCAGTTCTTC
TRBV28	TRBD1	TRBJ1-6	.	CASSLFTGGNSPLHF	TGTGCCAGCAGTTTATTTACAGGGGGAAATTCACCCCTCCACTTT
TRBV28	.	TRBJ2-7	.	CASSLGASRSYEQYF	TGTGCCAGCAGTTTAGGGGCCAGTAGGTCCTACGAGCAGTACTTC
TRBV18	.	TRBJ1-2	few	CASSPDRAPRAGYTF	TGTGCCAGCTCACCGGACCGAGCCCCGAGGGCTGGCTACACCTTC
TRBV10-3	.	TRBJ1-2	.	CAISESRGEGYTF	TGTGCCATCAGTGAGTCGCGGGGAGAGGGCTACACCTTC
TRBV6-6	.	TRBJ1-5	.	CASSYEASNQPQHF	TGTGCCAGCAGTTATGAGGCTAGCAATCAGCCCCAGCATTTT
TRBV5-1	.	TRBJ1-2	once	CASSLVQGENYGYTF	TGCGCCAGCAGCTTGGTACAGGGTGAAAACTATGGCTACACCTTC
TRBV24-1	TRBD2	TRBJ2-2	.	CATWRAGRIPGELFF	TGTGCCACCTGGCGAGCGGGGCGAATCCCCGGGGAGCTGTTTTTT
TRBV25-1	.	TRBJ2-1	.	CASSEWADDEQFF	TGTGCCAGCAGTGAATGGGCAGATGATGAGCAGTTCTTC
TRBV9	TRBD2	TRBJ2-7	.	CASSSSGSQRTYEQYF	TGTGCCAGCAGCTCTAGCGGGAGTCAAAGGACCTACGAGCAGTACTTC
TRBV7-2	.	TRBJ2-1	.	CASSLVSGTPNEQFF	TGTGCCAGCAGCTTAGTTTCCGGGACTCCCAATGAGCAGTTCTTC
TRBV10-3	TRBD1	TRBJ2-7	.	CAISTTGKTYEQYF	TGTGCCATCAGCACGACAGGGAAAACCTACGAGCAGTACTTC
TRBV2	.	TRBJ2-1	once	CASSEIYEQFF	TGTGCCAGCAGTGAAATCTATGAGCAGTTCTTC
TRBV28	.	TRBJ1-5	.	CASTLNSNQPQHF	TGTGCCAGCACCCTAAATAGCAATCAGCCCCAGCATTTT
TRBV7-9	.	TRBJ2-1	once	CASSSRGRSYNEQFF	TGTGCCAGCAGCTCGCGGGGGCGCTCCTACAATGAGCAGTTCTTC
TRBV5-6	.	TRBJ1-2	.	CASSFLRRNQESNYGYTF	TGTGCCAGCAGCTTCCTACGACGGAACCAGGAATCAAACTATGGCTACACCTTC
TRBV6-2/TRBV6-3	TRBD2	TRBJ2-5	.	CASSYLAGEEEETQYF	TGTGCCAGCAGTTACCTAGCGGGAGAGGAGGAAGAGACCCAGTACTTC
TRBV2	.	TRBJ1-5	once	CASSEADKSNQPQHF	TGTGCCAGCAGTGAAGCGGACAAAAGCAATCAGCCCCAGCATTTT
TRBV20-1	.	TRBJ1-3	.	CSASLRDTIYF	TGCAGTGCTAGTCTCAGGGACACCATATATTTT
TRBV5-4	.	TRBJ1-4	once	CASSPGQGATNEKLFF	TGTGCCAGCAGCCCTGGACAAGGAGCAACTAATGAAAAACTGTTTTTT
TRBV7-2	.	TRBJ1-2	.	CASSLPGGNYGYTF	TGTGCCAGCAGCCTCCCCGGGGGTAACTATGGCTACACCTTC
TRBV4-1	.	TRBJ2-7	.	CASSQVRGSYEQYF	TGCGCCAGCAGCCAAGTTCGGGGTTCCTACGAGCAGTACTTC
TRBV5-1	TRBD1	TRBJ1-4	.	CASSLGDRENEKLFF	TGCGCCAGCAGCTTGGGGGACAGGGAGAATGAAAAACTGTTTTTT
TRBV4-1	.	TRBJ2-5	once	CASSQELAQETQYF	TGCGCCAGCAGCCAAGAACTAGCCCAAGAGACCCAGTACTTC
TRBV4-1	TRBD1	TRBJ2-7	once	CASSQVDRTYEQYF	TGCGCCAGCAGCCAAGTGGACAGGACCTACGAGCAGTACTTC
TRBV12-3/TRBV12-4	.	TRBJ1-1	few	CASHGEFFTEAFF	TGTGCCAGCCATGGGGAGTTTTTCACTGAAGCTTTCTTT
TRBV14	TRBD2	TRBJ2-7	few	CASAAGLAGEQYF	TGTGCCAGTGCGGCCGGACTAGCCGGCGAGCAGTACTTC
TRBV4-3	.	TRBJ1-2	.	CASSQGPHEEGYTF	TGCGCCAGCAGCCAAGGGCCTCACGAGGAAGGCTACACCTTC
TRBV19	.	TRBJ2-7	.	CASSIRGYEQYF	TGTGCCAGTAGTATACGGGGTTACGAGCAGTACTTC
TRBV7-2	.	TRBJ2-1	.	CASSLGYAGTASSYNEQFF	TGTGCCAGCAGCTTAGGGTACGCCGGGACTGCAAGCTCCTACAATGAGCAGTTCTTC
TRBV7-9	TRBD1	TRBJ1-4	.	CASSLAGQGGSEKLFF	TGTGCCAGCAGCTTAGCGGGACAGGGAGGTAGTGAAAAACTGTTTTTT
TRBV2	.	TRBJ1-6	.	CATQHRLDSPLHF	TGTGCCACCCAACACAGGTTGGATTCACCCCTCCACTTT